The 11 T cell receptor beta chains in this list originate from one sample, sequenced in a study of T cells after yellow fever vaccination. TCRdb re-analysed the 5' RACE reads in MiXCR, keeping a single row per CDR3 protein. The data show about 340,000 distinct CDR3 sequences, around an eighth seen once. Sequences were derived from CD4+ T cells sorted from PBMCs, sampled 15 days after the yellow fever booster vaccination. The source of these receptors is a man aged 18 to 29 who received the YFV17D yellow fever vaccine.

In its sample, this clonotype was seen once. The chain links TRBV7-9 to TRBJ2-2; D unresolved. The germline gives CDR1 SEHNR, CDR2 FQNEAQ (reference sequence). The V gene lost 1 base and the J gene lost 8 bases, with 17 bases spanning the gap. The CDR3 sequence is 16 residues long. CDR3 amino acids: CASSLGSDVRRGELFF. DNA of the CDR3: TGTGCCAGCAGCTTAGGGTCCGACGTGCGGCGAGGGGAGCTGTTTTTT.

The CDR3 loop is CVLGVLDTQYF. The CDR3, as DNA: TGTGTCCTAGGGGTATTAGATACGCAGTATTTT. This sequence joins TRBV30 and TRBJ2-3; maybe TRBD1 (5 bases). The CDR3 length is 11 residues. Germline V gene lookup returns CDR1 GTSNPN and CDR2 SVGIG (reference sequence).

The chain combines TRBV7-9 with TRBJ2-6, with D unresolved. Trimming shortened V by 7 bases and J by 0 bases, and 13 bases separated the two germline ends. The CDR3 has 16 amino acids. CDR1 and CDR2 from the germline V gene are SEHNR and FQNEAQ (reference sequence). CDR3: CASKTGALSGANVLTF. DNA for the CDR3: TGTGCCAGCAAGACCGGTGCTCTCTCTGGGGCCAACGTCCTGACTTTC.

Ten or more counts support this clonotype. The chain joins TRBV12-3 or TRBV12-4 to TRBJ2-4, with 7 bases fitting TRBD1. The ends lost 8 bases at V and 11 bases at J; junction bases unmatched: 9. CDR3 length: 12 amino acids. The CDR3 DNA follows: TGTGCCAGCCGGGACAGTGGCATCGTTCAGTACTTC. Translated, it gives CASRDSGIVQYF.

This chain joins TRBV7-3 and TRBJ1-6; 9 nucleotides line up with TRBD1. J was trimmed by 9 bases and V by 4 bases; bases with no gene match: 4. This CDR3 is built from 14 residues. Germline loops: CDR1 SGHTA, CDR2 FQGTGA. The CDR3 reads CASSSGQGSSPLHF. In nucleotides, the CDR3 is TGTGCCAGCAGCTCAGGACAGGGGAGTTCACCCCTCCACTTT.

This clonotype came up a few times. The chain recombines TRBV10-3 with TRBJ1-5; no reliable D call. With 2 bases removed from V and 7 bases from J, the gap between germline ends came to 18 bases. This CDR3 has 16 residues. Germline CDR1 reads ENHRY; CDR2 reads SYGVKD. The CDR3 is CAISENIGVLSQPQHF. CDR3 coding DNA: TGTGCCATCAGTGAGAATATTGGGGTCCTCAGCCAGCCCCAGCATTTT.

This rearrangement joins TRBV5-5 to TRBJ1-2; D ambiguous. Trimming took off 1 base at V and 8 bases at J, with 6 bases between the two ends. This CDR3 has 11 residues. CDR1 is SGHKS and CDR2 is YYEKEE in the germline V gene (reference sequence). The CDR3 bases are TGTGCCAGCAGCTTGACACTGGGCTACACCTTC. This translates into CASSLTLGYTF.

This clonotype was found many times. Written as DNA, the CDR3 is TGTGCCAGCAGCTTAGGGCGGACCTACGAGCAGTACGTC. It encodes CASSLGRTYEQYV. V gene TRBV7-9 combines with J gene TRBJ2-7; D call uncertain. Looked up from germline, CDR1 is SEHNR and CDR2 is FQNEAQ (reference sequence). The CDR3 has 13 residues. V was trimmed by 1 base and J by 2 bases, leaving 6 bases between them.

In its sample, this clonotype was seen a few times. The chain combines TRBV4-2 with TRBJ1-2, with D perhaps TRBD1 (5 bases). Germline V gene sequence: CDR1 LGHNA, CDR2 YNFKEQ. Trimming cost V 0 bases and J 4 bases, with 12 bases left between them. This CDR3 has 15 amino acids. CDR3 sequence: CASSQDPGGTYGYTF. CDR3 DNA sequence: TGTGCCAGCAGCCAAGATCCTGGGGGTACCTATGGCTACACCTTC.

Details on this clonotype: At one end, the junction sequence differs from germline, possibly due to a read error. This chain links TRBV7-7 with TRBJ1-2; a possible D gene is TRBD1 (5 bases). The germline V gene has CDR1 SSHAT and CDR2 FNYEAQ (reference sequence). CDR3 length: 12 residues. The CDR3 DNA reads TGTGCTAGCAGCGTGCGACAGTATGGCTACACCTTC. Encoded protein: CASSVRQYGYTF.

The chain employs TRBV5-1 and TRBJ1-5; D remains ambiguous. Trimming stripped 0 bases from V and 7 bases from J, with 11 bases between. Per the germline V gene, CDR1 is SGHRS and CDR2 is YFSETQ. The CDR3 spans 14 residues. Written as DNA, the CDR3 is TGCGCCAGCAGCTTGGAGCACCCCGGGCAGCCCCAGCATTTT. Protein: CASSLEHPGQPQHF.